This T cell receptor (beta chain) stems from a study of blood T cell repertoires in COVID-19. Study information: The cDNA or gDNA used as material had been derived from T cells, B-cell-depleted T cells, or PBMCs.

Profiled with immunoSEQ multiplex PCR; TCRdb holds only in-frame clones, not every one. The sample includes 68,000 or so clones, 90% to 95% of them seen just once. Specimen: peripheral blood. The sequence was obtained from a man aged 35 to 55 with COVID-19, enrolled during active disease.

The CDR3 reads CAWSVWAGVTEAFF. The CDR3 DNA is TGTGCCTGGAGTGTCTGGGCAGGGGTTACTGAAGCTTTCTTT. The rearrangement uses TRBV30 and TRBJ1-1; D might be TRBD1 (6 bases). The germline CDR1 and CDR2 sequences are GTSNPN and SVGIG (reference sequence). Trimming shortened V by 0 bases and J by 5 bases, and 13 bases separated the two germline ends. The CDR3 runs 14 residues.